This TCR beta chain was captured in a study of cytomegalovirus exposure and HLA in healthy donors. PCR was performed using 60 Vbeta and 13 Jbeta primers. Clones were read by immunoSEQ multiplex PCR, and TCRdb kept only the in-frame ones, dropping some. The table shows roughly 200,000 clones, with approximately 80% occurring only once. The CDR3 spans 13 residues. Trimming took off 4 bases at V and 12 bases at J, with 18 bases between the two ends. The V gene's germline CDR1 is MNHNS and CDR2 SASEGT. Broader study findings: A later examination showed that TCR association rates differed by HLA locus, with DRB1 most and HLA-C fewest. Analyzed later, most CMV-associated TCR beta chains appeared HLA-restricted. About 90% or about 30% of the time was how often most TCR beta V segments were productive, according to an earlier analysis.

Details on this clone: The target antigen is unknown.

The chain has TRBV6-1 and TRBJ2-5; possible D gene TRBD1, 5 bases. The specimen sequenced was PBMCs. This TCR was recovered from a female donor in good health and CMV-seronegative. CDR3 bases: TGTGCCAGCAGTGCCACCCAGACAGCCTATAAGTACTTC. Translating it yields CASSATQTAYKYF.